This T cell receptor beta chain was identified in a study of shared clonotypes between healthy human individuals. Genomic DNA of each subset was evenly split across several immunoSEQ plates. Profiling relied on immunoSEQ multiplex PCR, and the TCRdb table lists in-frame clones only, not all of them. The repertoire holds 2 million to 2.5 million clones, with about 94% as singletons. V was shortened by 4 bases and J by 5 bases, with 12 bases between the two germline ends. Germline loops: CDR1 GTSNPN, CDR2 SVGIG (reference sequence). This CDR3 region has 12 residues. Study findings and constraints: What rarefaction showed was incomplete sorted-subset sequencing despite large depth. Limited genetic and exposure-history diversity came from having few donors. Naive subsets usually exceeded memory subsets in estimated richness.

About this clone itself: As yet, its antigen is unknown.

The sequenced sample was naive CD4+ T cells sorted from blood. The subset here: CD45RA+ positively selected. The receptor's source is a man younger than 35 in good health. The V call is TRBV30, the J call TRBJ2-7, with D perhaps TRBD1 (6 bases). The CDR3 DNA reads TGTGCCTGGACAGGGGTTGGACACGAGCAGTACTTC. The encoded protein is CAWTGVGHEQYF. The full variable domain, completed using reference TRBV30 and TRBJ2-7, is SQTIHQWPATLVQPVGSPLSLECTVEGTSNPNLYWYRQAAGRGLQLLFYSVGIGQISSEVPQNLSASRPQDRQFILSSKKLLLSDSGFYLCAWTGVGHEQYFGPGTRLTVT.